These 2 T cell receptor beta chains came from one sample sequenced in a study of OX40 agonist ivuxolimab in advanced cancers. Using immunoSEQ multiplex PCR, the repertoire was profiled, and TCRdb retains in-frame clones only, with some absent. Counted here are 50,000 or so clones, approximately 89% occurring once; the ten biggest clones make up approximately 3.4%. This specimen consisted of CD4+ or CD8+ T cells sorted from blood, obtained in a trial of the OX40 agonist ivuxolimab. These receptors originate from an adult with an advanced solid tumor such as melanoma, head and neck, liver or kidney cancer.

The rearrangement links TRBV6-1 to TRBJ1-2, with TRBD1 identical over 9 bases. V lost 9 bases and J lost 3; bases outside the gene matches: 8. CDR1 and CDR2 from the germline V gene are MNHNS and SASEGT. This CDR3 is 14 amino acids long. The CDR3 protein is CASNPGTGYYGYTF. CDR3 coding DNA: TGTGCCAGTAATCCCGGGACAGGGTACTATGGCTACACCTTC.

The chain recombines TRBV5-5 with TRBJ2-1, with D maybe TRBD2 (6 bases). This CDR3 has 16 residues. The V end was cut by 0 bases, the J end by 7 bases, with 17 bases between. Germline lookup yields CDR1 SGHKS and CDR2 YYEKEE (reference sequence). CDR3 sequence reads: CASSLAGVDAWNEQFF. CDR3 DNA sequence: TGTGCCAGCAGCTTGGCGGGAGTAGACGCATGGAATGAGCAGTTCTTC.